The 29 T cell receptor beta chains below all came from one sample that was sequenced in a study of neurological immune-mediated disorders. As to time point: longitudinal time-point 1 (baseline). In TCRdb, the 5' RACE reads were re-called with MiXCR into one record per CDR3 protein. The table has some 77,000 distinct CDR3 sequences, about an eighth seen once. The sample consisted of PBMCs. These receptors all stem from a female donor with HTLV-1-associated myelopathy (HAM/TSP).

This clonotype has at least ten counts. The genes are TRBV5-1 and TRBJ2-1; the match to TRBD2 covers 8 bases. The CDR3 is 15 amino acids. Per germline, CDR1 SGHRS and CDR2 YFSETQ. J lost 8 bases, V lost 1 base, and 8 bases had no gene match. Here the CDR3 DNA reads TGCGCCAGCAGCTTGATGTCCGGGACTAGAGATGAGCAGTTCTTC. It is translated as CASSLMSGTRDEQFF.

This clonotype was observed a handful of times. The genes are TRBV14 and TRBJ2-1; a possible D gene is TRBD1 (5 bases). Trimming left V 0 bases short and J 6 bases short, with 9 bases between. Germline CDR1 and CDR2: SGHDN and FVKESK. The CDR3 runs 14 residues. CDR3 coding DNA: TGTGCCAGCAGCCAAGAATGGGGCCGCAATGAGCAGTTCTTC. Translated: CASSQEWGRNEQFF.

This clonotype was counted at least ten times. This chain uses TRBV25-1 with TRBJ1-3; D is undetermined. Germline-derived CDR1 and CDR2 are MGHDK and SYGVNS. V was trimmed by 7 bases and J by 1 base, leaving 8 bases between them. The CDR3 is 13 amino acids. The CDR3 loop reads CASNPGSGNTIYF. The DNA for the CDR3 is TGTGCCAGCAACCCCGGGTCTGGAAACACCATATATTTT.

In this sample, this clonotype turned up many times. This rearrangement joins TRBV9 to TRBJ1-3; 10 positions agree with TRBD1. In germline, CDR1 is SGDLS, CDR2 YYNGEE. The CDR3 sequence is 16 residues long. V was clipped by 3 bases and J by 4 bases; unmatched bases: 7. The CDR3 loop reads CASSARDRGTGNTIYF. The CDR3 bases are TGTGCCAGCAGCGCCCGGGACAGGGGAACCGGAAACACCATATATTTT.

J is TRBJ1-6 and V is TRBV5-5; D uncertain. From germline, CDR1 is SGHKS and CDR2 YYEKEE (reference sequence). The CDR3 runs to 13 residues. With 4 bases removed from V and 9 bases from J, the gap between germline ends came to 11 bases. The CDR3 reads CASSTGPSSPLHF. For the CDR3, the DNA is TGTGCCAGCAGCACCGGCCCCAGTTCACCCCTCCACTTT.

This clonotype was recorded a few times. The V and J genes are TRBV6-2 or TRBV6-3 and TRBJ1-5; 10 positions match TRBD1. The CDR3 extends over 16 amino acids. Germline V lookup: CDR1 MNHEY, CDR2 SVGEGT. Trimming cost V 5 bases and J 6 bases; bases outside gene matches: 10. The CDR3 here is CASSPNYRDRGQPQHF. The CDR3 region has the DNA TGTGCCAGCAGTCCAAACTACCGGGACAGGGGTCAGCCCCAGCATTTT.

Concerning this clonotype itself: A much bigger clone sits one base away, suggesting this may be a read error. The chain combines TRBV6-2 or TRBV6-3 with TRBJ1-2; 9 bases are a match to TRBD1. The CDR3 has 14 amino acids. Per the germline V gene, CDR1 is MNHEY and CDR2 is SVGEGT. The CDR3 protein is CTSRIPGQGSGYTF. In nucleotides, the CDR3 is TGTACCAGCAGGATTCCGGGACAGGGATCCGGCTACACCTTC.

This clonotype turned up a few times. This chain uses TRBV19 with TRBJ2-3, with 7 bases matching TRBD2. The germline V gene has CDR1 LNHDA and CDR2 SQIVND (reference sequence). V was pared by 6 bases and J by 4 bases, with 7 bases of the junction left unmatched. The CDR3 runs to 14 residues. In nucleotides, the CDR3 is TGTGCCAGTAGGACTAGCCATAGCGCAGATACGCAGTATTTT. Translation gives CASRTSHSADTQYF.

This clonotype showed up many times. The V call is TRBV7-2, the J call TRBJ1-5; D perhaps matches TRBD1 (5 bases). The V end lost 1 base, the J end lost 4 bases, and 17 bases lay between the germline ends. CDR3 length: 17 residues. Germline values: CDR1 SGHTA, CDR2 FQGNSA. The CDR3 nucleotides are TGTGCCAGCAGCTTAGAAGGGGCAGGACCGCCAAATCAGCCCCAGCATTTT. It yields the protein CASSLEGAGPPNQPQHF.

This clonotype was seen repeatedly, ten times or more. The V gene is TRBV5-4, the J gene TRBJ1-2; 8 bases fit TRBD1. Germline lookup yields CDR1 SGHNT and CDR2 YYREEE (reference sequence). V gave up 4 bases and J gave up 4 bases; unmatched junction bases: 9. The CDR3 covers 15 residues. CDR3 in DNA: TGTGCCAGCAGCACTCCGGGACAGGCGTCCTATGGCTACACCTTC. This encodes CASSTPGQASYGYTF.

This clonotype was picked up many times. The V call is TRBV5-5, the J call TRBJ2-7; 9 bases align to TRBD1. This CDR3 spans 14 amino acids. Germline CDR1 SGHKS, CDR2 YYEKEE (reference sequence). The J segment lost 3 bases and the V segment lost 5 bases, leaving 6 bases of the junction unmatched. Written as DNA, the CDR3 is TGTGCCAGCAGACAAACAGGGGGCGTCTACGAGCAGTACTTC. Residues: CASRQTGGVYEQYF. The full variable domain, rest sourced from reference TRBV5-5 and TRBJ2-7, is DAGVTQSPTHLIKTRGQQVTLRCSPISGHKSVSWYQQVLGQGPQFIFQYYEKEERGRGNFPDRFSARQFPNYSSELNVNALLLGDSALYLCASRQTGGVYEQYFGPGTRLTVT.

This clonotype was seen many times. This chain connects TRBV28 to TRBJ2-1, with D hard to call. Per the germline V gene, CDR1 is MDHEN and CDR2 is SYDVKM. The CDR3 has 12 residues. Trimming cost V 9 bases and J 6 bases, with 12 bases left between them. The CDR3 bases are TGTGCCAGTTCCTTGGTTCGCAATGAGCAGTTCTTC. Translated, it gives CASSLVRNEQFF.

This clonotype was counted many times. The V and J genes are TRBV27 and TRBJ1-5; perhaps TRBD1 as D (5 bases). This CDR3 comprises 14 residues. Trimming left V 3 bases short and J 4 bases short, with 10 bases between. Germline V gene sequence: CDR1 MNHEY, CDR2 SMNVEV (reference sequence). CDR3 region: CASSFQGRNQPQHF. CDR3 sequence (DNA): TGTGCCAGCAGTTTTCAGGGTAGGAATCAGCCCCAGCATTTT.

This clonotype was counted at least ten times. V gene TRBV21-1 combines with J gene TRBJ1-2; the DNA was not used to check the table's D call, TRBD1. TRBV21-1 is designated a pseudogene. CDR3 size: 21 residues. Written as DNA, the CDR3 is TGTGCCAGCAGCTCCCCAACTTATGGGGGACAGGGGGACTTGGCCAACTATGGCTACACCTTC. The encoded protein is CASSSPTYGGQGDLANYGYTF.

This clonotype was counted many times. The CDR3, as DNA: TGTGCCAGCAGGCCAGGACTAGCGGGGGATCGCACCGGGGAGCTGTTTTTT. Protein sequence: CASRPGLAGDRTGELFF. The V gene is TRBV6-5, the J gene TRBJ2-2, with 13 bases lining up with TRBD2. This CDR3 has 17 residues. Unmatched junction bases numbered 8, after V lost 6 bases and J lost 4 bases. Germline loops: CDR1 MNHEY, CDR2 SVGAGI.

This clonotype was counted only a few times. The chain is built from TRBV4-1 and TRBJ1-5; possible D gene TRBD1, 6 bases. Germline V lookup: CDR1 MGHRA, CDR2 YSYEKL. Trimming shortened V by 4 bases and J by 7 bases, and 20 bases separated the two germline ends. The CDR3 covers 16 residues. DNA for the CDR3: TGCGCCAGCAGCCCCGCGGGGAAGGGGGATGGGCAGCCCCAGCATTTT. Translation: CASSPAGKGDGQPQHF.

The sample holds many counts of this clonotype. The chain recombines TRBV6-6 with TRBJ2-7; D is uncertain. The V end was cut by 3 bases, the J end by 7 bases, with 7 bases between. The CDR3 has 11 residues. Germline assignment: CDR1 MNHNY and CDR2 SVGAGI (reference sequence). The CDR3 reads CASSYGKEQYF. CDR3 sequence (DNA): TGTGCCAGCAGTTATGGGAAAGAGCAGTACTTC.

Ten or more counts support this clonotype. The J gene is TRBJ2-7, the V gene TRBV3-1, with D unclear. V lost 1 base to trimming and J lost 2 bases, with 3 bases between them. Germline lookup yields CDR1 LGHDT and CDR2 YNNKEL (reference sequence). CDR3 size: 12 residues. For the CDR3, the DNA is TGTGCCAGCAGCCAAGCGACCTACGAGCAGTACTTC. It is translated as CASSQATYEQYF.

This clonotype was found many times. The rearrangement joins TRBV6-1 to TRBJ2-3; 9 positions match TRBD2. Germline assignment: CDR1 MNHNS and CDR2 SASEGT. Trimming removed 4 bases from V and 1 base from J; junction bases left unmatched: 3. This CDR3 has 15 residues. CDR3 sequence reads: CASSAKRGGTDTQYF. The CDR3 DNA sequence: TGTGCCAGCAGTGCTAAGCGGGGGGGCACAGATACGCAGTATTTT.

This clonotype has ten or more counts. This chain links TRBV20-1 with TRBJ2-7, with TRBD1 identical over 7 bases. This CDR3 region has 15 residues. Trimming at V came to 0 bases and at J to 3 bases, leaving 8 bases not matched to a gene. CDR1 DFQATT and CDR2 SNEGSKA come from the germline V gene (reference sequence). The CDR3, as DNA: TGCAGTGCTAGAGATCAGAGGGACAGATACTACGAGCAGTACTTC. Translated, it gives CSARDQRDRYYEQYF.

J is TRBJ2-1 and V is TRBV6-5, with TRBD1 matching over 9 bases. Per the germline V gene, CDR1 is MNHEY and CDR2 is SVGAGI. V shed 0 bases and J 0 bases; nucleotides not matched to a gene: 3. The CDR3 has 17 amino acids. CDR3 nucleotides: TGTGCCAGCAGTTACTCCCCGACAGGGGGCTCCTACAATGAGCAGTTCTTC. Amino acids: CASSYSPTGGSYNEQFF.

This clonotype showed up many times. As DNA, the CDR3 is TGTGCCAGCAGCTTAATGGGGAGTGGGGGGCGTTACAATGAGCAGTTCTTC. Encoded protein: CASSLMGSGGRYNEQFF. The V and J genes are TRBV7-8 and TRBJ2-1; the D gene could be TRBD1 or TRBD2 (6 bases each). The germline gives CDR1 SGHVS, CDR2 FQNEAQ. The V gene lost 2 bases and the J gene lost 4 bases, with 18 bases spanning the gap. CDR3 length: 17 amino acids.

The sample holds a few counts of this clonotype. V and J are TRBV30 and TRBJ2-3; TRBD2 matches at 13 bases. The V segment lost 3 bases and the J segment 0 bases; nucleotides outside the gene matches: 6. This CDR3 comprises 17 residues. The germline gives CDR1 GTSNPN, CDR2 SVGIG (reference sequence). CDR3 in DNA: TGTGCCTGGAGCTCCGGGACTAGCGGGGTGAGCACAGATACGCAGTATTTT. Encoded protein: CAWSSGTSGVSTDTQYF.

This clonotype was counted many times. CDR3 sequence reads: CASSLVPRASTDTQYF. CDR3 bases: TGCGCCAGCAGCTTGGTTCCCCGAGCGTCCACAGATACGCAGTATTTT. The chain uses TRBV5-1 and TRBJ2-3; no clear D gene. V lost 0 bases and J 2 bases, leaving 13 bases between the germline ends. Germline V gene sequence: CDR1 SGHRS, CDR2 YFSETQ. CDR3 length: 16 amino acids.

The V call is TRBV7-9, the J call TRBJ2-7; 8 bases fit TRBD2. CDR1 is SEHNR, CDR2 FQNEAQ, per germline (reference sequence). This CDR3 contains 18 residues. Losses at the gene ends were 5 bases for V and 2 bases for J; bases not matched to a gene: 17. CDR3 sequence reads: CASSPFGGLAGLPYEQYF. The CDR3 DNA is TGTGCCAGCAGCCCTTTTGGTGGGCTAGCGGGCCTCCCCTACGAGCAGTACTTC.

This clonotype has a count of ten or more. The rearrangement uses TRBV7-3 and TRBJ1-5; D is perhaps TRBD1 (6 bases). The V gene lost 4 bases and the J gene lost 6 bases, with 13 bases spanning the gap. The germline V gene has CDR1 SGHTA and CDR2 FQGTGA. The CDR3 runs to 14 residues. The CDR3 reads CASSSTGMGQPQHF. CDR3 sequence (DNA): TGTGCCAGCAGCTCCACAGGGATGGGTCAGCCCCAGCATTTT.

This clonotype has a count of ten or more. The chain employs TRBV5-1 and TRBJ2-3; D not resolved. The germline V and J ends were trimmed by 5 bases and 5 bases, with 9 bases remaining between them. CDR3 length: 12 residues. In germline, CDR1 is SGHRS, CDR2 YFSETQ. The CDR3 protein is CASRTARDTQYF. CDR3 DNA sequence: TGCGCCAGCAGAACGGCCCGAGATACGCAGTATTTT.

Many counts were recorded for this clonotype. This chain uses TRBV20-1 with TRBJ2-2; 7 bases are shared with TRBD1. Germline-derived CDR1 and CDR2 are DFQATT and SNEGSKA (reference sequence). The CDR3 runs to 14 residues. Unmatched junction bases numbered 5, after V lost 6 bases and J lost 1 base. The CDR3 reads CSAARQGNTGELFF. The CDR3 DNA reads as TGCAGTGCCGCGAGACAGGGGAACACCGGGGAGCTGTTTTTT.

A few counts support this clonotype. In nucleotides, the CDR3 is TGTGCCAGTAGACTCGGGACAGGGGTAAATCAGCCCCAGCATTTT. Protein: CASRLGTGVNQPQHF. The chain links TRBV19 to TRBJ1-5; TRBD1 agrees at 10 bases. The trim removed 6 bases at V and 4 bases at J, leaving 6 bases unmatched. In germline, CDR1 is LNHDA, CDR2 SQIVND (reference sequence). This CDR3 is built from 15 residues.